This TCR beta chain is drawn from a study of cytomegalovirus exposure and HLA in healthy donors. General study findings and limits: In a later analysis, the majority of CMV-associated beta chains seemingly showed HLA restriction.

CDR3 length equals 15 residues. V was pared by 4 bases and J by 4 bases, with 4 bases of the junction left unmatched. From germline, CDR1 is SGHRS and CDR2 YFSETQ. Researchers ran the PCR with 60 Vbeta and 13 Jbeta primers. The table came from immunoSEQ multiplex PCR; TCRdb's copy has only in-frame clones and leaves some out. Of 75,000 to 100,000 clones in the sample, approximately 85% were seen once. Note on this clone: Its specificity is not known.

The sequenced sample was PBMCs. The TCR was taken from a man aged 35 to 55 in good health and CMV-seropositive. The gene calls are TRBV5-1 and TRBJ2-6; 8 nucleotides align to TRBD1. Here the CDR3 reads CASSVQGAGANVLTF. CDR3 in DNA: TGCGCCAGCAGCGTCCAGGGGGCCGGGGCCAACGTCCTGACTTTC. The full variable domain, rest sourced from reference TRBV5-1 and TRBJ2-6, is KAGVTQTPRYLIKTRGQQVTLSCSPISGHRSVSWYQQTPGQGLQFLFEYFSETQRNKGNFPGRFSGRQFSNSRSEMNVSTLELGDSALYLCASSVQGAGANVLTFGAGSRLTVL.